The clone carrying this T cell receptor beta chain was seen only a few times. Its antigen is as yet unknown. These data come from a study of T cell repertoires in cytomegalovirus infection. At the level of the study: Indicated by public TCR beta signatures were CMV infection and matching HLA type.

TCRdb called the reads again in MiXCR, with one record for every CDR3 protein. Here the sample spans approximately 320,000 distinct CDR3 sequences, 8% to 9.5% being singletons. This CDR3 spans 15 amino acids. The germline V and J ends were trimmed by 6 bases and 0 bases, with 15 bases remaining between them. Germline V gene sequence: CDR1 DFQATT, CDR2 SNEGSKA (reference sequence). Broader study findings: CMV-specific TCR beta clonotypes restricted by HLA-C dominated the ex vivo response.

The receptor comes from a human donor in good health (CMV status not recorded). Some clones in this sample may be carry-over from other donors' samples. The sample taken for sequencing was PBMCs. V usage is TRBV20-1 and J usage is TRBJ2-1; a possible D gene is TRBD1 (5 bases). As DNA, the CDR3 is TGCAGTGCCCCAGGGCGTGCCCTCTCCTACAATGAGCAGTTCTTC. Its protein product is CSAPGRALSYNEQFF.